This T cell receptor (beta chain) was identified in a study of OX40 agonist ivuxolimab in advanced cancers. Sequencing used immunoSEQ multiplex PCR; TCRdb keeps in-frame clones, though not all of them. This table holds approximately 89,000 clones, roughly 90% found once. The ends were cut back, 5 bases at V and 2 bases at J, with 15 bases in the middle. Germline lookup yields CDR1 SGHVS and CDR2 FNYEAQ. The CDR3 consists of 15 residues. This clone occurred once. The J gene is TRBJ1-2, the V gene TRBV7-6; a possible D gene is TRBD1 (6 bases). Sample: CD4+ or CD8+ T cells sorted from blood, taken in a trial of the OX40 agonist ivuxolimab. This TCR came from an adult with an advanced solid tumor such as melanoma, head and neck, liver or kidney cancer. The CDR3 bases are TGTGCCAGCAGCCGCAACGGTGGGGGCAACTATGGCTACACCTTC. It encodes CASSRNGGGNYGYTF.